Below are 2 T cell receptor beta chains sequenced from a single sample in a study of CD8 T cells in ankylosing spondylitis. TCRdb recomputed calls from the 5' RACE reads with MiXCR, one row per CDR3 protein. The data show around 230,000 distinct CDR3 sequences, approximately 9% seen once. Sequenced material: blood, either unsorted or a sorted T cell fraction (not recorded which). The receptor source for this set is a male donor with ankylosing spondylitis or in good health (not recorded which).

This clonotype occurred many times. V and J are TRBV24-1 and TRBJ2-6, with 8 nucleotides matching TRBD1. The length of the CDR3 is 16 residues. V shed 5 bases, J shed 4 bases, and the junction held 6 bases outside the gene matches. The germline V gene encodes CDR1 KGHDR and CDR2 SFDVKD. The CDR3 reads CATSGPGGQGANVLTF. The CDR3, as DNA: TGTGCCACCAGTGGACCAGGGGGCCAAGGGGCCAACGTCCTGACTTTC.

This clonotype showed up many times. The rearrangement uses TRBV9 and TRBJ2-1; maybe TRBD2 (6 bases). Germline V gives CDR1 SGDLS, CDR2 YYNGEE. V was cut by 3 bases and J by 8 bases, with 15 bases left in between. The CDR3 runs to 14 residues. The CDR3 protein is CASSAAVGGDEQFF. DNA of the CDR3: TGTGCCAGCAGCGCTGCGGTGGGGGGAGATGAGCAGTTCTTC.